These 30 T cell receptor beta chains share one sample of origin, sequenced in a study of molecular identifiers for immune sequencing clone quantification. TCRdb passed the PCR reads through MiXCR, listing each CDR3 protein once. The sample lists some 580,000 distinct CDR3 sequences, about 25% occurring once. Material: naive CD8+ T cells from blood, with Jurkat cell RNA spiked in. The subset is: FACS-sorted CD8+CD4-CCR7+CD45RA+ naive T cells. The receptor set was obtained from a human donor in good health. Some libraries in this study had Jurkat cell RNA spiked in.

The sample holds many counts of this clonotype. J is TRBJ1-2 and V is TRBV6-5; maybe TRBD1 (5 bases). The germline gives CDR1 MNHEY, CDR2 SVGAGI. V lost 8 bases to trimming and J lost 8 bases, with 21 bases between them. The CDR3 is 14 amino acids. The CDR3, as DNA: TGTGCCAGCTCCTCAGGGATCCGTACCGGCGGCTACACCTTC. Its translation is CASSSGIRTGGYTF.

This clonotype was seen more than once but under ten times. This chain uses TRBV4-3 with TRBJ1-3; D might be TRBD1 (6 bases). The V gene's germline CDR1 is LGHNA and CDR2 YSLEER. This CDR3 comprises 14 residues. V was shortened by 1 base and J by 5 bases, with 9 bases between the two germline ends. CDR3 nucleotides: TGCGCCAGCAGCCAAGGAGGACAGCGAAACACCATATATTTT. Its protein is CASSQGGQRNTIYF.

A word on this clonotype: A read error is possible here, since a much larger clone lies one base away. The chain has TRBV7-9 and TRBJ2-3; possibly TRBD2 for D (5 bases). V lost 7 bases and J 3 bases, leaving 14 bases between the germline ends. The V gene's germline CDR1 is SEHNR and CDR2 FQNEAQ (reference sequence). The CDR3 runs 14 residues. The CDR3 DNA reads as TGTGCCAGCAAAGAACAGACTAAGACAGATACGCAGTATTTT. Translating it yields CASKEQTKTDTQYF.

In the case of this clonotype: Possible read error: a much larger clone is one base away. J is TRBJ2-7 and V is TRBV6-6, with TRBD2 matching over 10 bases. The germline gives CDR1 MNHNY, CDR2 SVGAGI (reference sequence). CDR3 length equals 16 residues. In DNA, the CDR3 is TGTGTCAGCAGTCCACCTACTAGCGGGGCAGACTACGAGCAGTACTTC. As protein: CVSSPPTSGADYEQYF.

Of note for this clonotype: This clone may be a read error of a much larger clone one base away. This chain uses TRBV4-3 with TRBJ2-7; the match to TRBD2 covers 7 bases. With V trimmed by 1 base and J by 1 base, 7 bases remained unmatched. The CDR3 is made up of 16 amino acids. CDR1 is LGHNA, CDR2 YSLEER, per germline. Written as DNA, the CDR3 is TGCGCCAGCAGCCAAGGGGCTAGCGGTACATCCTACGAGCAGTACTTC. This translates into CASSQGASGTSYEQYF.

Concerning this clonotype itself: The junction shows a germline mismatch at one end, possibly a read error. The rearrangement links TRBV19 to TRBJ1-5; 10 bases are a match to TRBD1. CDR1 is LNHDA and CDR2 is SQIVND in the germline V gene (reference sequence). This CDR3 region has 14 residues. Here the CDR3 reads CASGGQGINQLQHF. The CDR3 DNA follows: TGTGCCAGCGGGGGACAGGGGATCAATCAGCTCCAGCATTTT.

There are many counts of this clonotype. The rearrangement joins TRBV20-1 to TRBJ2-7, with no clear D. The CDR3 extends over 10 amino acids. Trimming took 3 bases from V and 7 from J, leaving 7 bases between them. Germline lookup yields CDR1 DFQATT and CDR2 SNEGSKA (reference sequence). The CDR3 is CSASLREQYF. The CDR3 DNA reads TGCAGTGCTAGTTTAAGGGAGCAGTACTTC.

The sample holds many counts of this clonotype. The V gene is TRBV7-9, the J gene TRBJ2-4; 9 positions match TRBD1. The CDR3 is 16 amino acids. From germline, CDR1 is SEHNR and CDR2 FQNEAQ (reference sequence). J gave up 7 bases and V 1 base, and 8 bases lay outside the gene matches. CDR3 amino acids: CASSLDPGQGENIQYF. The CDR3 DNA sequence: TGTGCCAGCAGCTTAGACCCGGGACAGGGAGAGAACATTCAGTACTTC.

With respect to this clonotype: This may come from a read error, since a much larger clone is one base off. V gene TRBV29-1 combines with J gene TRBJ2-7, with D unclear. CDR3 size: 12 residues. The germline gives CDR1 SQVTM, CDR2 ANQGSEA. Between the trimmed V and J ends, which lost 4 bases and 9 bases, there was a span of 16 bases. The CDR3 spells CSVVLGQWVQYF. Written as DNA, the CDR3 is TGCAGCGTTGTCCTGGGTCAGTGGGTGCAGTACTTC.

The V call is TRBV9, the J call TRBJ2-2, with 7 bases matching TRBD2. V dropped 0 bases and J dropped 1; count of bases not matched to a gene: 3. The germline V gene has CDR1 SGDLS and CDR2 YYNGEE. There are 16 residues in the CDR3. The CDR3 DNA follows: TGTGCCAGCAGCGTAGCCCTAGCGGAGAACACCGGGGAGCTGTTTTTT. Translated: CASSVALAENTGELFF.

This chain connects TRBV12-3 or TRBV12-4 to TRBJ2-5; D gene unclear. V lost 6 bases, J lost 2 bases, and 28 bases lay in between. The CDR3 has 19 amino acids. The chain's CDR3 is CASSPPVKSDGSGQETQYF. In nucleotides, the CDR3 is TGTGCCAGCAGCCCGCCCGTGAAATCGGACGGTTCAGGTCAAGAGACCCAGTACTTC.

Comment on this clonotype: A read error may be the cause here, since a much bigger clone is one base away. The chain links TRBV20-1 to TRBJ2-3; a possible D gene is TRBD2 (5 bases). The germline V gene encodes CDR1 DFQATT and CDR2 SNEGSKA (reference sequence). The CDR3 runs 12 residues. CDR3 sequence reads: CSTSGLGDTQYF. The CDR3 DNA reads TGCAGTACTAGTGGGCTAGGAGATACGCAGTATTTT.

The chain links TRBV20-1 to TRBJ2-1; D ambiguous. CDR3 length equals 11 residues. In germline, CDR1 is DFQATT, CDR2 SNEGSKA (reference sequence). Trimming removed 5 bases from V and 8 bases from J, with 10 bases in between. CDR3 in amino acids: CSARDSHEQFF. The CDR3 DNA is TGCAGTGCTCGTGACTCTCATGAGCAGTTCTTC.

With respect to this clonotype: Given a much more abundant clone one base away, this may be a read error. The genes are TRBV5-1 and TRBJ2-7; no clear D gene. Germline V gene lookup returns CDR1 SGHRS and CDR2 YFSETQ. Trimming cost V 5 bases and J 4 bases, with 22 bases left between them. The CDR3 length is 16 residues. The CDR3 here is CASRPAIGSSPYEQYF. DNA of the CDR3: TGCGCCAGCAGGCCGGCGATAGGTAGCTCCCCGTACGAGCAGTACTTC.

This chain connects TRBV10-3 to TRBJ2-2, with D uncertain. The CDR3 is 13 residues long. The V end lost 3 bases, the J end lost 5 bases, and 7 bases lay between the germline ends. Per the germline V gene, CDR1 is ENHRY and CDR2 is SYGVKD. The CDR3 DNA is TGTGCCATCAGTGAACCTAGTACCGGGGAGCTGTTTTTT. This encodes CAISEPSTGELFF.

In the case of this clonotype: This may stem from a read error, because a much larger clone lies one nucleotide away. V and J are TRBV7-2 and TRBJ2-7; D possibly uses TRBD1 or TRBD2 (5 bases each). CDR1 is SGHTA, CDR2 FQGNSA, per germline. CDR3 length: 16 residues. Between the trimmed V and J ends, which lost 5 bases and 2 bases, there was a span of 19 bases. The CDR3 reads CASSPHRGTATYEQYF. CDR3 bases: TGTGCCAGCAGCCCCCACCGAGGGACGGCGACCTACGAGCAGTACTTC.

This clonotype was recorded a few times. V is TRBV28 and J is TRBJ2-1; unclear D gene. The V end was cut by 6 bases, the J end by 3 bases, with 9 bases between. The CDR3 loop spans 13 amino acids. Germline V gene lookup returns CDR1 MDHEN and CDR2 SYDVKM. Here the CDR3 DNA reads TGTGCCAGCAGGCTTGAGAACTACAATGAGCAGTTCTTC. It encodes CASRLENYNEQFF.

In this sample, this clonotype turned up many times. The chain is built from TRBV9 and TRBJ2-3; tentatively, D is TRBD1 or TRBD2 (5 bases each). The CDR3 spans 13 residues. The germline V gene has CDR1 SGDLS and CDR2 YYNGEE. V lost 7 bases and J 0 bases, leaving 9 bases between the germline ends. This CDR3 is CASGDLSTDTQYF. The CDR3, as DNA: TGTGCCAGCGGGGACCTTAGCACAGATACGCAGTATTTT.

This clonotype showed up just a few times. V is TRBV11-2 and J is TRBJ2-1; D is possibly TRBD2 (6 bases). V lost 1 base to trimming and J lost 4 bases, with 14 bases between them. Germline-derived CDR1 and CDR2 are SGHAT and FQNNGV. The CDR3 extends over 16 amino acids. The CDR3 sequence: CASSLGWIGGYNEQFF. The DNA of the CDR3 is TGTGCCAGCAGCTTAGGGTGGATTGGGGGGTACAATGAGCAGTTCTTC.

This clonotype has more than one count but fewer than ten. V is TRBV7-9 and J is TRBJ1-2; 9 nucleotides line up with TRBD1. The CDR3 extends over 13 amino acids. Germline CDR1 and CDR2: SEHNR and FQNEAQ (reference sequence). Trimming cost V 5 bases and J 8 bases; bases outside gene matches: 6. In DNA, the CDR3 is TGTGCCAGCAGCCACACAGGGGGCCAAGGCTACACCTTC. Translated, it gives CASSHTGGQGYTF.

This clonotype has a count of ten or more. The chain joins TRBV28 to TRBJ1-1; D remains ambiguous. The CDR3 spans 14 residues. The V gene lost 2 bases and the J gene lost 4 bases, with 11 bases spanning the gap. The germline gives CDR1 MDHEN, CDR2 SYDVKM. CDR3 DNA sequence: TGTGCCAGCAGTTTAAACGGTGGTACCACTGAAGCTTTCTTT. This codes for CASSLNGGTTEAFF.

The chain's CDR3 is CATGSYEQYF. CDR3 DNA: TGTGCCACTGGCTCCTACGAGCAGTACTTC. This sequence joins TRBV2 and TRBJ2-7; D gene unclear. CDR1 and CDR2 from the germline V gene are SNHLY and FYNNEI. The germline V and J ends were trimmed by 10 bases and 0 bases, with 4 bases remaining between them. The CDR3 sequence is 10 residues long.

V gene TRBV4-2 combines with J gene TRBJ2-7; TRBD2 aligns across 10 bases. The CDR3 is 18 amino acids. J was trimmed by 4 bases and V by 0 bases; bases with no gene match: 12. CDR1 is LGHNA, CDR2 YNFKEQ, per germline. CDR3 bases: TGTGCCAGCAGCCAAGATCTAGTTGGGCTAGCGGGAGCTTACGAGCAGTACTTC. Amino acids: CASSQDLVGLAGAYEQYF.

V and J are TRBV19 and TRBJ2-1, with TRBD2 matching over 7 bases. Unmatched junction bases numbered 8, after V lost 6 bases and J lost 3 bases. The CDR3 extends over 15 amino acids. Germline loops: CDR1 LNHDA, CDR2 SQIVND (reference sequence). The DNA for the CDR3 is TGTGCCAGTAGCCTGATCAGCGGGATCTACAATGAGCAGTTCTTC. It yields the protein CASSLISGIYNEQFF. Using reference TRBV19 and TRBJ2-1 for the parts outside the CDR3, the full variable domain is DGGITQSPKYLFRKEGQNVTLSCEQNLNHDAMYWYRQDPGQGLRLIYYSQIVNDFQKGDIAEGYSVSREKKESFPLTVTSAQKNPTAFYLCASSLISGIYNEQFFGPGTRLTVL.

This clonotype was counted ten times or more. V gene TRBV5-4 combines with J gene TRBJ2-7; 12 bases map to TRBD2. V was pared by 6 bases and J by 5 bases, with 9 bases of the junction left unmatched. Germline CDR1 and CDR2: SGHNT and YYREEE (reference sequence). CDR3 length equals 15 residues. CDR3 sequence reads: CASMLAGGPGDEQYF. Written as DNA, the CDR3 is TGTGCCAGCATGCTAGCGGGAGGGCCAGGTGACGAGCAGTACTTC.

A remark on this clonotype: Compared with germline, one end of the junction differs, possibly owing to a read error. J is TRBJ2-1 and V is TRBV11-3; D uncertain. Germline V CDR1 and CDR2: SGHNT, YENEEA. This CDR3 region has 18 residues. CDR3 sequence: CASSSAMGGNPSYNEQFF. CDR3 DNA sequence: TGTGCCAGCAGCTCTGCAATGGGTGGAAACCCCTCCTATAATGAGCAGTTCTTC.

There are a few counts of this clonotype. The chain is built from TRBV4-3 and TRBJ1-1; 7 nucleotides agree with TRBD1. J gave up 3 bases and V 4 bases, and 8 bases lay outside the gene matches. Germline-derived CDR1 and CDR2 are LGHNA and YSLEER. CDR3 size: 15 residues. The CDR3 reads CASSPNQGGYTEAFF. The CDR3 region has the DNA TGCGCCAGCAGCCCGAATCAGGGGGGGTACACTGAAGCTTTCTTT.

This clonotype was counted between two and nine times. The V call is TRBV10-3, the J call TRBJ1-6, with TRBD1 matching 7 bases. The germline gives CDR1 ENHRY, CDR2 SYGVKD. This CDR3 is built from 16 residues. Unmatched junction bases numbered 10, after V lost 4 bases and J lost 7 bases. The CDR3 is CAISGGTGVGNSPLHF. CDR3 nucleotides: TGTGCCATCAGTGGGGGTACAGGGGTGGGGAATTCACCCCTCCACTTT.

This clonotype has just a few counts. This rearrangement joins TRBV4-3 to TRBJ2-7; D unclear. Germline V lookup: CDR1 LGHNA, CDR2 YSLEER. The ends were cut back, 0 bases at V and 0 bases at J, with 9 bases in the middle. This CDR3 is built from 15 residues. For the CDR3, the DNA is TGCGCCAGCAGCCAAGACGTGGTGGTCTCCTACGAGCAGTACTTC. It yields the protein CASSQDVVVSYEQYF.

On this clonotype itself: This sequence may be a read error, since a much larger clone differs from it by one base. The genes are TRBV30 and TRBJ2-6; D gene uncertain. Germline V gene sequence: CDR1 GTSNPN, CDR2 SVGIG (reference sequence). The V end was cut by 4 bases, the J end by 2 bases, with 3 bases between. The CDR3 runs to 12 residues. The CDR3 loop is CAWMPGANVLTF. The CDR3 DNA is TGTGCCTGGATGCCTGGGGCCAACGTCCTGACTTTC.